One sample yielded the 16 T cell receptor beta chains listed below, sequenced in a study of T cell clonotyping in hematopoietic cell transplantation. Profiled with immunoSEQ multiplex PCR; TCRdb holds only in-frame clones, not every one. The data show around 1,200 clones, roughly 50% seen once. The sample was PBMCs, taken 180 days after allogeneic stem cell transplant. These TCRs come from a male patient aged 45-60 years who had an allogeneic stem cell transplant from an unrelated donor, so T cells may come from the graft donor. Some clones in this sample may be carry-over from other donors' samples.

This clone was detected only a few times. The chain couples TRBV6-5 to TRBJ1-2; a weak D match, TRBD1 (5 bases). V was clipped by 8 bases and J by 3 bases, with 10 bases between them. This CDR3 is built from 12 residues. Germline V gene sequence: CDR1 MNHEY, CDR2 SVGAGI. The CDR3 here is CASAPRDYGYTF. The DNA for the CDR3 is TGTGCCAGCGCCCCCAGGGACTATGGCTACACCTTC.

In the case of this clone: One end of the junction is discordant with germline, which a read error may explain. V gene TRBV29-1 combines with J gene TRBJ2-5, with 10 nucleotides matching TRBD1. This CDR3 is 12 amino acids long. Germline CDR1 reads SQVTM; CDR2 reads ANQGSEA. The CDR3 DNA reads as TGCAGCGTTGAAAGGGACAGGGGCCCTCGTAACTTC. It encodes CSVERDRGPRNF.

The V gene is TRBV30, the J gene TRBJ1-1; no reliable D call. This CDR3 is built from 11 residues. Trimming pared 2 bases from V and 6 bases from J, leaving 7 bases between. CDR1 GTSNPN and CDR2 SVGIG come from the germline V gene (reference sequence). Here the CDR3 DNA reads TGTGCCTGGAGTCGGGAATCTGAAGCTTTCTTT. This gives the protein CAWSRESEAFF.

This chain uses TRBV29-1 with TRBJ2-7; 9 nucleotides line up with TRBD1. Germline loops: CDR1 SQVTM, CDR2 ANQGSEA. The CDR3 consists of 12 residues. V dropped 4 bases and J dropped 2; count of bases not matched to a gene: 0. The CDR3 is CSVGQGAYEQYF. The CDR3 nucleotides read TGCAGCGTTGGACAGGGGGCCTACGAGCAGTACTTC.

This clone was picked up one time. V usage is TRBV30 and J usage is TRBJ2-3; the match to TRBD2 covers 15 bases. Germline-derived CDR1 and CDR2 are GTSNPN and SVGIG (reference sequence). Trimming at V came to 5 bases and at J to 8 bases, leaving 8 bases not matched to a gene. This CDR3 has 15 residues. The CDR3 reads CAWGAGLAGGGTQYF. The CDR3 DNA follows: TGTGCCTGGGGAGCCGGACTAGCGGGAGGGGGTACGCAGTATTTT. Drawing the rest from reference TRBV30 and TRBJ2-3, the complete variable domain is SQTIHQWPATLVQPVGSPLSLECTVEGTSNPNLYWYRQAAGRGLQLLFYSVGIGQISSEVPQNLSASRPQDRQFILSSKKLLLSDSGFYLCAWGAGLAGGGTQYFGPGTRLTVL.

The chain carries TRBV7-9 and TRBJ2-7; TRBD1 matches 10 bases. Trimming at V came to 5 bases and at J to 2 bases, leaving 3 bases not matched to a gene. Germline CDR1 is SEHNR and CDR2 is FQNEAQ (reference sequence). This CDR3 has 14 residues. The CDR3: CASSLTGGTYEQYF. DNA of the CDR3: TGTGCCAGCAGCCTGACAGGGGGCACCTACGAGCAGTACTTC.

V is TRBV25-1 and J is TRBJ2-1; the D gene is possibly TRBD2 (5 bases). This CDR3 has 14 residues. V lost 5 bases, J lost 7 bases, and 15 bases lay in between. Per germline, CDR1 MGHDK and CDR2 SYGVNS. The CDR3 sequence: CASSLAGNWNEQFF. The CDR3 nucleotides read TGTGCCAGCAGTCTTGCCGGGAATTGGAATGAGCAGTTCTTC. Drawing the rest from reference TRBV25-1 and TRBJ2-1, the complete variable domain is EADIYQTPRYLVIGTGKKITLECSQTMGHDKMYWYQQDPGMELHLIHYSYGVNSTEKGDLSSESTVSRIRTEHFPLTLESARPSHTSQYLCASSLAGNWNEQFFGPGTRLTVL.

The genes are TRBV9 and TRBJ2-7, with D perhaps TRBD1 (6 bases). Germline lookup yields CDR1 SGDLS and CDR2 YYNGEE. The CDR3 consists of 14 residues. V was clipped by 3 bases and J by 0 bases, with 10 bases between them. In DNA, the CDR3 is TGTGCCAGCAGCGGGGGGCGGAGCTCCTACGAGCAGTACTTC. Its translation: CASSGGRSSYEQYF.

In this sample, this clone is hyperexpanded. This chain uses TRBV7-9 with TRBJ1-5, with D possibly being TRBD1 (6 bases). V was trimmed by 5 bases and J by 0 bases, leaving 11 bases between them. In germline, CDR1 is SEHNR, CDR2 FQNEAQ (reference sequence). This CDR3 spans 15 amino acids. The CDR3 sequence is CASSPEGDSNQPQHF. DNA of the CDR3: TGTGCCAGCAGCCCCGAGGGGGATAGCAATCAGCCCCAGCATTTT. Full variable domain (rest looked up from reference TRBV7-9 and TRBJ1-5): DTGVSQNPRHKITKRGQNVTFRCDPISEHNRLYWYRQTLGQGPEFLTYFQNEAQLEKSRLLSDRFSAERPKGSFSTLEIQRTEQGDSAMYLCASSPEGDSNQPQHFGDGTRLSIL.

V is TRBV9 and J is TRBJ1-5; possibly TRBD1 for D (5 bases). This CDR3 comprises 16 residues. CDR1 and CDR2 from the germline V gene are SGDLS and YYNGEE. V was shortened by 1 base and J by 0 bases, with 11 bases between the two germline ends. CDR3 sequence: CASSVTAGGSNQPQHF. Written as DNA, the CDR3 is TGTGCCAGCAGCGTAACGGCCGGGGGTAGCAATCAGCCCCAGCATTTT.

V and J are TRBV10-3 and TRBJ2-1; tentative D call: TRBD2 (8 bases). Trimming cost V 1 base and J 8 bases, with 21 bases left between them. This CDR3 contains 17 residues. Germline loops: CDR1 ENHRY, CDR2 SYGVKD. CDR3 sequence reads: CAISEFPGGQTSDEQFF. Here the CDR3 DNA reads TGTGCCATCAGTGAGTTTCCAGGGGGGCAGACTAGCGATGAGCAGTTCTTC.

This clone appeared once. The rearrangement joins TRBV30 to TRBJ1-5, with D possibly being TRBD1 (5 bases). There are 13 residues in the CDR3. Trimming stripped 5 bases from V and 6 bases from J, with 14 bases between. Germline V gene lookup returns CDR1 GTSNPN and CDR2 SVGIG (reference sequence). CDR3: CAWDQGGGQPQHF. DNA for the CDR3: TGTGCCTGGGATCAGGGTGGAGGTCAGCCCCAGCATTTT. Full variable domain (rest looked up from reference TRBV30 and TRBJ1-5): SQTIHQWPATLVQPVGSPLSLECTVEGTSNPNLYWYRQAAGRGLQLLFYSVGIGQISSEVPQNLSASRPQDRQFILSSKKLLLSDSGFYLCAWDQGGGQPQHFGDGTRLSIL.

The CDR3, as DNA: TGCGCCAGCAGCTTGGAGGGGGGACTTTCGAATGAGCAGTTCTTC. Its translation: CASSLEGGLSNEQFF. This sequence joins TRBV5-1 and TRBJ2-1; D possibly uses TRBD1 or TRBD2 (6 bases each). V was cut by 0 bases and J by 7 bases, with 14 bases left in between. Germline CDR1 reads SGHRS; CDR2 reads YFSETQ. CDR3 size: 15 residues.

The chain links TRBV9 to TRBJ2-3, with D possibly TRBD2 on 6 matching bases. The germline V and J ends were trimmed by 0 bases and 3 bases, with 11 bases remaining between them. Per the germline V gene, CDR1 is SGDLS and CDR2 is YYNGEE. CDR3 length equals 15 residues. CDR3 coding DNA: TGTGCCAGCAGCGTAGAGCTGGGGAGGACAGATACGCAGTATTTT. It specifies CASSVELGRTDTQYF.

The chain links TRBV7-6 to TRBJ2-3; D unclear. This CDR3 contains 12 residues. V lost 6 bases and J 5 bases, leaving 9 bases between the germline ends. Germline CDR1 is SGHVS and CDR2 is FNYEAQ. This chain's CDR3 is CASSPQVDTQYF. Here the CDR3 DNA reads TGTGCCAGCAGTCCCCAGGTAGATACGCAGTATTTT.

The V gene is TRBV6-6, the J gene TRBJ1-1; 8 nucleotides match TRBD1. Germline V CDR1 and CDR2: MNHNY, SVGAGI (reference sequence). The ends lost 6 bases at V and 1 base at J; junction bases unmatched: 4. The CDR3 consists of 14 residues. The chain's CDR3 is CASSPTGGNTEAFF. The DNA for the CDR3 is TGTGCCAGCAGCCCTACAGGGGGGAACACTGAAGCTTTCTTT.